This T cell receptor (beta chain) is from a study of T cell responses to AZD1222 COVID-19 vaccine. Sequencing was performed with immunoSEQ multiplex PCR; in TCRdb, only in-frame clones are kept and a portion is missing. The table includes roughly 120,000 clones, about 91% detected once. The germline gives CDR1 KGHSH, CDR2 LQKENI. The V end lost 3 bases, the J end lost 8 bases, and 11 bases lay between the germline ends. CDR3 size: 13 residues. This clone has just one count. The sequenced sample was peripheral blood, obtained 28 days after the second AZD1222 dose. The clonotype originates from an adult who received the AZD1222 COVID-19 vaccine. The chain uses TRBV18 and TRBJ2-1; D possibly corresponds to TRBD2 (5 bases). CDR3 protein: CASSPGLADEQFF. The CDR3 bases are TGTGCCAGCTCACCTGGGCTAGCCGATGAGCAGTTCTTC.